The 24 T cell receptor beta chains below come from one sample, sequenced in a study of T cell repertoires in cytomegalovirus infection. Which antigens these TCRs recognize remains unknown. TCRdb reanalysed the reads using MiXCR and keeps one entry per CDR3 protein. The table records about 890,000 distinct CDR3 sequences, 31% of them present only once. This specimen consisted of cultured CD8+ T cells from PBMCs, obtained from culture after CMV antigen stimulation. These receptors were taken from a human donor in good health (CMV status not recorded). Some clones in this sample may be carry-over from other donors' samples.

A few counts support this clonotype. The chain employs TRBV12-3 or TRBV12-4 and TRBJ2-1, with 11 bases that match TRBD2. This CDR3 region has 15 residues. The ends lost 2 bases at V and 7 bases at J; junction bases unmatched: 4. Written as DNA, the CDR3 is TGTGCCAGCAGTTTAACTAGCGGGGGACAGAATGAGCAGTTCTTC. It is translated as CASSLTSGGQNEQFF.

The chain links TRBV4-1 to TRBJ1-5, with D possibly matching TRBD1 (5 bases). The ends were cut back, 3 bases at V and 0 bases at J, with 6 bases in the middle. The CDR3 length is 14 residues. Germline loops: CDR1 MGHRA, CDR2 YSYEKL. The CDR3 reads CASSHGGSNQPQHF. The CDR3 DNA reads as TGCGCCAGCAGCCACGGGGGTAGCAATCAGCCCCAGCATTTT.

This clonotype has just a few counts. The genes are TRBV6-5 and TRBJ2-1; 7 bases line up with TRBD2. V dropped 3 bases and J dropped 10; count of bases not matched to a gene: 6. Germline CDR1 and CDR2: MNHEY and SVGAGI. The CDR3 consists of 13 residues. In nucleotides, the CDR3 is TGTGCCAGCAGTTATGCTAGCGGAAACGAGCAGTTCTTC. Encoded protein: CASSYASGNEQFF.

The genes are TRBV7-6 and TRBJ2-2, with TRBD1 as a possible D gene (5 bases). Germline CDR1 and CDR2: SGHVS and FNYEAQ. This CDR3 is 15 amino acids long. V dropped 5 bases and J dropped 4 bases, with 14 bases sitting between them. The CDR3 loop reads CASSSRESGTGELFF. In nucleotides, the CDR3 is TGTGCCAGCAGCAGCAGGGAATCCGGCACCGGGGAGCTGTTTTTT. The whole variable domain, filled in from reference TRBV7-6 and TRBJ2-2, reads GAGVSQSPRYKVTKRGQDVALRCDPISGHVSLYWYRQALGQGPEFLTYFNYEAQQDKSGLPNDRFSAERPEGSISTLTIQRTEQRDSAMYRCASSSRESGTGELFFGEGSRLTVL.

This rearrangement joins TRBV5-1 to TRBJ1-2, with 8 bases fitting TRBD1. The CDR3 contains 19 residues. In germline, CDR1 is SGHRS, CDR2 YFSETQ. V was clipped by 5 bases and J by 3 bases; unmatched bases: 21. The CDR3 bases are TGCGCCAGCAGAATGCGACCCAGGGGGCTTTCGACCCGGCACTATGGCTACACCTTC. Its translation: CASRMRPRGLSTRHYGYTF.

This clonotype was counted between two and nine times. The V call is TRBV9, the J call TRBJ1-1, with unresolved D. Germline lookup yields CDR1 SGDLS and CDR2 YYNGEE. This CDR3 region has 14 residues. V lost 3 bases and J 4 bases, leaving 13 bases between the germline ends. DNA of the CDR3: TGTGCCAGCAGCGGGAGGACCGAGGGCACTGAAGCTTTCTTT. Amino acid sequence: CASSGRTEGTEAFF.

This clonotype occurred a few times. The chain employs TRBV27 and TRBJ2-7; possibly TRBD2 for D (6 bases). Germline values: CDR1 MNHEY, CDR2 SMNVEV (reference sequence). CDR3 length equals 14 residues. The V end lost 3 bases, the J end lost 6 bases, and 15 bases lay between the germline ends. The CDR3 here is CASSFGTPESEQYV. The CDR3 region has the DNA TGTGCCAGCAGTTTCGGGACTCCAGAATCCGAGCAGTACGTC.

The chain combines TRBV10-3 with TRBJ1-2; no clear D. The CDR3 has 14 residues. Germline V lookup: CDR1 ENHRY, CDR2 SYGVKD. The V end lost 0 bases, the J end lost 5 bases, and 10 bases lay between the germline ends. The CDR3 spells CAISESKAGYGYTF. Written as DNA, the CDR3 is TGTGCCATCAGTGAGTCGAAGGCGGGGTATGGCTACACCTTC.

This chain links TRBV9 with TRBJ1-1; 9 bases align to TRBD1. The CDR3 has 18 residues. The germline gives CDR1 SGDLS, CDR2 YYNGEE. V lost 2 bases and J lost 5; bases outside the gene matches: 16. The DNA for the CDR3 is TGTGCCAGCAGCGTCTCTTACACGGGGAGGGACAGGGAAACTGAAGCTTTCTTT. It specifies CASSVSYTGRDRETEAFF. The full variable domain, in which reference TRBV9 and TRBJ1-1 provide the parts outside the CDR3, is DSGVTQTPKHLITATGQRVTLRCSPRSGDLSVYWYQQSLDQGLQFLIQYYNGEERAKGNILERFSAQQFPDLHSELNLSSLELGDSALYFCASSVSYTGRDRETEAFFGQGTRLTVV.

This rearrangement joins TRBV11-3 to TRBJ2-3; 14 nucleotides match TRBD2. The CDR3 has 17 residues. Germline CDR1 SGHNT, CDR2 YENEEA. V was pared by 5 bases and J by 2 bases, with 6 bases of the junction left unmatched. The CDR3 nucleotides read TGTGCCAGCAGCGCGACTAGCGGGGGGGCCTCCACAGATACGCAGTATTTT. The encoded protein is CASSATSGGASTDTQYF.

The V and J genes are TRBV28 and TRBJ2-7; D possibly corresponds to TRBD1 (6 bases). This CDR3 spans 15 amino acids. Germline V gene data show CDR1 as MDHEN and CDR2 as SYDVKM. Trimming stripped 2 bases from V and 3 bases from J, with 14 bases between. The CDR3 reads CASSLRAGEHYEQYV. The CDR3 coding sequence is TGTGCCAGCAGTTTAAGGGCAGGGGAACACTACGAGCAGTACGTC.

The rearrangement links TRBV2 to TRBJ2-1; no clear D. Trimming removed 0 bases from V and 3 bases from J, with 3 bases in between. The CDR3 has 13 residues. The germline V gene encodes CDR1 SNHLY and CDR2 FYNNEI. This chain's CDR3 is CASSEALYNEQFF. As DNA, the CDR3 is TGTGCCAGCAGTGAAGCGCTCTACAATGAGCAGTTCTTC.

CDR3 nucleotide sequence: TGTGCCAGCAGCTCCGGAATCTACGACAGGGGGCGCGGGGAGACCCAGTACTTC. Translation: CASSSGIYDRGRGETQYF. The chain has TRBV7-6 and TRBJ2-5; the match to TRBD1 covers 10 bases. The CDR3 length is 18 residues. Germline trimming cut 4 bases from V and 5 bases from J; bases unmatched to any gene: 16. Germline CDR1 SGHVS, CDR2 FNYEAQ. Based on the CDR3 plus reference TRBV7-6 and TRBJ2-5, the full variable domain is GAGVSQSPRYKVTKRGQDVALRCDPISGHVSLYWYRQALGQGPEFLTYFNYEAQQDKSGLPNDRFSAERPEGSISTLTIQRTEQRDSAMYRCASSSGIYDRGRGETQYFGPGTRLLVL.

The chain carries TRBV7-6 and TRBJ2-5; D is unresolved. From germline, CDR1 is SGHVS and CDR2 FNYEAQ. V was pared by 1 base and J by 5 bases, with 11 bases between. The CDR3 sequence is 14 residues long. The CDR3 region is CASSLVPREETQYF. The CDR3 coding sequence is TGTGCCAGCAGCTTAGTACCCCGTGAGGAGACCCAGTACTTC.

CDR3 protein: CASRDTGPYNEQFF. The CDR3 nucleotides are TGTGCCAGCAGGGACACTGGGCCCTACAATGAGCAGTTCTTC. V is TRBV14 and J is TRBJ2-1, with D possibly TRBD1 on 5 matching bases. Germline loops: CDR1 SGHDN, CDR2 FVKESK. The CDR3 sequence is 14 residues long. V lost 6 bases and J lost 2, with 11 bases in between.

The V and J genes are TRBV6-1 and TRBJ2-3, with 8 nucleotides matching TRBD2. CDR3 size: 19 residues. Trimming removed 0 bases from V and 1 base from J; junction bases left unmatched: 12. Germline-derived CDR1 and CDR2 are MNHNS and SASEGT. The CDR3: CASSEAPSGGPIGTDTQYF. The CDR3 coding sequence is TGTGCCAGCAGTGAAGCGCCGAGCGGGGGACCTATCGGCACAGATACGCAGTATTTT.

V gene TRBV6-6 combines with J gene TRBJ1-6; D remains unclear. The CDR3 is 16 amino acids. CDR1 is MNHNY, CDR2 SVGAGI, per germline (reference sequence). Trimming cost V 4 bases and J 8 bases, with 18 bases left between them. The CDR3 spells CASSWLSAPVDSPLHF. CDR3 DNA: TGTGCCAGCAGTTGGCTTTCGGCCCCGGTAGATTCACCCCTCCACTTT.

This clonotype was seen a few times. The chain employs TRBV7-9 and TRBJ2-1; a weak D match, TRBD1 (5 bases). There are 17 residues in the CDR3. Germline V gene sequence: CDR1 SEHNR, CDR2 FQNEAQ (reference sequence). V gave up 0 bases and J gave up 8 bases, with 20 bases separating them. The CDR3 nucleotides are TGTGCCAGCAGCTTAGCGCATCAGGGTAATTTGATAGATGAGCAGTTCTTC. This translates into CASSLAHQGNLIDEQFF. The full variable domain, its missing parts supplied by reference TRBV7-9 and TRBJ2-1, is DTGVSQNPRHKITKRGQNVTFRCDPISEHNRLYWYRQTLGQGPEFLTYFQNEAQLEKSRLLSDRFSAERPKGSFSTLEIQRTEQGDSAMYLCASSLAHQGNLIDEQFFGPGTRLTVL.

This chain's CDR3 is CASSANINTEAFF. The CDR3 nucleotides read TGTGCCAGCAGCGCCAACATCAACACTGAAGCTTTCTTT. The chain couples TRBV5-6 to TRBJ1-1; no reliable D call. The CDR3 extends over 13 amino acids. Germline-derived CDR1 and CDR2 are SGHDT and YYEEEE. V lost 4 bases and J lost 2, with 9 bases in between. The variable domain in full, completed from reference TRBV5-6 and TRBJ1-1, reads DAGVTQSPTHLIKTRGQQVTLRCSPKSGHDTVSWYQQALGQGPQFIFQYYEEEERQRGNFPDRFSGHQFPNYSSELNVNALLLGDSALYLCASSANINTEAFFGQGTRLTVV.

This clonotype was counted between two and nine times. The chain employs TRBV7-9 and TRBJ1-2; D gene uncertain. The V gene lost 5 bases and the J gene lost 8 bases, with 15 bases spanning the gap. CDR3 length: 13 amino acids. The V gene's germline CDR1 is SEHNR and CDR2 FQNEAQ (reference sequence). The CDR3 here is CASSPKKSGGYTF. The CDR3 DNA is TGTGCCAGCAGCCCAAAGAAGTCGGGGGGCTACACCTTC.

This clonotype was found a few times. CDR3 protein: CSAPPRGGTDTQYF. CDR3 in DNA: TGCAGTGCCCCGCCCCGGGGGGGCACAGATACGCAGTATTTT. V gene TRBV20-1 combines with J gene TRBJ2-3, with 7 bases lining up with TRBD2. CDR3 length equals 14 residues. Germline loops: CDR1 DFQATT, CDR2 SNEGSKA (reference sequence). Trimming cost V 6 bases and J 1 base; bases outside gene matches: 7.

J is TRBJ2-7 and V is TRBV19, with 8 bases fitting TRBD2. Germline CDR1 and CDR2: LNHDA and SQIVND (reference sequence). The CDR3 covers 14 residues. Trimming removed 5 bases from V and 3 bases from J; junction bases left unmatched: 6. CDR3 protein: CASSPPGLVYEQYF. CDR3 nucleotide sequence: TGTGCCAGTAGTCCACCGGGACTAGTCTACGAGCAGTACTTC.

A few counts support this clonotype. Its ends do not fully match the called genes, so a read error is possible. The chain recombines TRBV7-3 with TRBJ2-1, with 10 positions matching TRBD2. The CDR3 runs to 13 residues. Per the germline V gene, CDR1 is SGHTA and CDR2 is FQGTGA. Written as DNA, the CDR3 is TGTGCCAGCAGCTTAGGACTAGCGGCGCCGGCAGTCTTC. It codes for CASSLGLAAPAVF.

The V gene is TRBV6-2 or TRBV6-3, the J gene TRBJ2-1; D might be TRBD2 (6 bases). The germline V and J ends were trimmed by 2 bases and 0 bases, with 8 bases remaining between them. This CDR3 is 15 amino acids long. The germline V gene has CDR1 MNHEY and CDR2 SVGEGT. CDR3 sequence (DNA): TGTGCCAGCAGTTACATCGGGAGCTCCTACAATGAGCAGTTCTTC. As protein: CASSYIGSSYNEQFF.